Listed here are 21 T cell receptor beta chains from one sample, sequenced in a study of T cell repertoires in cytomegalovirus infection. Via MiXCR, TCRdb re-called the reads, giving one row per CDR3 protein. The sample lists fewer than 1,000,000 distinct CDR3 sequences; about a third were seen once. Their cognate antigens are unknown. Sequences were derived from cultured CD8+ T cells from PBMCs, sampled from culture after CMV antigen stimulation. The source is a human donor in good health (CMV status not recorded). Some clones in this sample may be carry-over from other donors' samples.

This clonotype was counted ten times or more. This chain uses TRBV3-1 with TRBJ2-1, with TRBD2 identical over 9 bases. The CDR3 is 14 residues long. Germline CDR1 reads LGHDT; CDR2 reads YNNKEL (reference sequence). Trimming cost V 9 bases and J 4 bases; bases outside gene matches: 7. As DNA, the CDR3 is TGTGCCAGTGGCCGCGGGGGGGATTACAATGAGCAGTTCTTC. It codes for CASGRGGDYNEQFF.

This clonotype has more than one count but fewer than ten. V gene TRBV11-1 combines with J gene TRBJ2-5, with 8 positions matching TRBD1. From germline, CDR1 is SGHAT and CDR2 FQDESV (reference sequence). Losses at the gene ends were 5 bases for V and 0 bases for J; bases not matched to a gene: 11. CDR3 length equals 17 residues. The CDR3 spells CASSTSGTGAYQETQYF. DNA of the CDR3: TGTGCCAGCAGCACATCCGGGACAGGAGCGTACCAAGAGACCCAGTACTTC.

There are a few counts of this clonotype. V usage is TRBV7-1 and J usage is TRBJ1-5; 8 bases map to TRBD1. TRBV7-1 is an ORF, and what it does is uncertain. V shed 3 bases, J shed 5 bases, and the junction held 12 bases outside the gene matches. The CDR3 covers 17 residues. For the CDR3, the DNA is TGTGCCAGCAGCTCCCCCCGGACAGGGCCGGGCGATCAGCCCCAGCATTTT. Its translation is CASSSPRTGPGDQPQHF.

This clonotype was seen just once. V and J are TRBV19 and TRBJ2-1; D gene uncertain. The germline CDR1 and CDR2 sequences are LNHDA and SQIVND (reference sequence). The CDR3 totals 15 residues. The V end was cut by 5 bases, the J end by 8 bases, with 19 bases between. The CDR3 reads CASSFGTLGWDEQFF. CDR3 bases: TGTGCCAGTAGTTTCGGTACTCTAGGCTGGGATGAGCAGTTCTTC.

This chain links TRBV24-1 with TRBJ1-2; maybe TRBD1 (6 bases). V was shortened by 0 bases and J by 11 bases, with 18 bases between the two germline ends. Per the germline V gene, CDR1 is KGHDR and CDR2 is SFDVKD. The CDR3 consists of 15 residues. The CDR3 is CATSDLTGGRPLYTF. The DNA of the CDR3 is TGTGCCACCAGTGATTTGACGGGGGGGCGACCACTTTACACCTTC.

A note on this clonotype: This could be a read error, since a much larger clone is one nucleotide away. The chain carries TRBV6-1 and TRBJ2-2; D gene unclear. CDR1 is MNHNS and CDR2 is SASEGT in the germline V gene. V lost 6 bases, J lost 6 bases, and 5 bases lay in between. The CDR3 totals 11 residues. CDR3 amino acids: CASRAAGELFF. CDR3 nucleotides: TGTGCCAGCAGGGCGGCCGGGGAGCTGTTTTTT.

This clonotype came up many times. V usage is TRBV6-5 and J usage is TRBJ2-3; possibly TRBD1 for D (6 bases). V lost 1 base and J 4 bases, leaving 21 bases between the germline ends. Germline V gene sequence: CDR1 MNHEY, CDR2 SVGAGI. This CDR3 has 18 amino acids. CDR3 sequence (DNA): TGTGCCAGCAGTTACTATTACCCGACCGACAGGAACCCAGATACGCAGTATTTT. This gives the protein CASSYYYPTDRNPDTQYF.

This clonotype was seen a handful of times. V gene TRBV7-9 combines with J gene TRBJ2-6, with TRBD1 identical over 9 bases. Germline values: CDR1 SEHNR, CDR2 FQNEAQ (reference sequence). Unmatched junction bases numbered 7, after V lost 6 bases and J lost 4 bases. This CDR3 is 16 amino acids long. The CDR3: CASRAGTGTGANVLTF. CDR3 nucleotides: TGTGCCAGCAGAGCCGGGACAGGGACCGGGGCCAACGTCCTGACTTTC.

There are many counts of this clonotype. The chain links TRBV28 to TRBJ1-1, with D maybe TRBD1 (5 bases). The germline V gene encodes CDR1 MDHEN and CDR2 SYDVKM. V was trimmed by 8 bases and J by 3 bases, leaving 28 bases between them. CDR3 length equals 18 residues. The DNA of the CDR3 is TGTGCCAGCTCCTCCTGGGTCGGGGGTGAGGGCCGGGACACTGAAGCTTTCTTT. Translating it yields CASSSWVGGEGRDTEAFF.

This clonotype was counted at least ten times. The chain is built from TRBV7-6 and TRBJ2-1; 10 nucleotides agree with TRBD1. This CDR3 has 15 residues. Germline lookup yields CDR1 SGHVS and CDR2 FNYEAQ. The ends lost 1 base at V and 8 bases at J; junction bases unmatched: 5. The chain's CDR3 is CASSLGDRGIDEQFF. The CDR3 DNA reads TGTGCCAGCAGCTTAGGGGACAGGGGTATCGATGAGCAGTTCTTC.

V and J are TRBV12-5 and TRBJ1-2; unclear D gene. CDR1 and CDR2 from the germline V gene are LGHNT and FRNRAP. This CDR3 spans 12 amino acids. Trimming shortened V by 1 base and J by 10 bases, and 10 bases separated the two germline ends. The CDR3 sequence: CASGLGSEVYTF. The CDR3 nucleotides are TGTGCTAGTGGTTTGGGATCAGAAGTCTACACCTTC.

This clonotype occurred a few times. V and J are TRBV7-6 and TRBJ2-3, with TRBD1 matching over 10 bases. Trimming at V came to 5 bases and at J to 7 bases, leaving 12 bases not matched to a gene. The CDR3 contains 16 residues. The germline V gene has CDR1 SGHVS and CDR2 FNYEAQ. The CDR3 nucleotides are TGTGCCAGCAGCACCCGGACAGGGGGGGAGTTTCATACGCAGTATTTT. Amino acid sequence: CASSTRTGGEFHTQYF.

This clonotype was observed at least ten times. This chain uses TRBV6-5 with TRBJ2-3, with D maybe TRBD2 (5 bases). The CDR3 covers 19 residues. Trimming took off 0 bases at V and 0 bases at J, with 19 bases between the two ends. Germline V lookup: CDR1 MNHEY, CDR2 SVGAGI. The CDR3 sequence is CASSYSTRGQLTSTDTQYF. The DNA of the CDR3 is TGTGCCAGCAGTTACTCGACAAGAGGGCAGCTGACTAGCACAGATACGCAGTATTTT.

The chain carries TRBV27 and TRBJ1-1; D gene ambiguous. This CDR3 is built from 14 residues. CDR1 is MNHEY and CDR2 is SMNVEV in the germline V gene (reference sequence). V lost 8 bases and J 1 base, leaving 14 bases between the germline ends. Written as DNA, the CDR3 is TGTGCCAGCTACGTGGCAGGTGGGAACACTGAAGCTTTCTTT. Its translation is CASYVAGGNTEAFF.

This clonotype was picked up one time. The chain employs TRBV29-1 and TRBJ2-5; D gene uncertain. The ends were cut back, 4 bases at V and 7 bases at J, with 4 bases in the middle. Per germline, CDR1 SQVTM and CDR2 ANQGSEA. This CDR3 contains 9 residues. The CDR3 is CSVGGTQYF. The DNA for the CDR3 is TGCAGCGTTGGGGGGACCCAGTACTTC.

This chain joins TRBV13 and TRBJ1-2; 8 bases map to TRBD1. J was trimmed by 4 bases and V by 4 bases; bases with no gene match: 5. The CDR3 covers 14 residues. Germline values: CDR1 PRHDT, CDR2 FYEKMQ (reference sequence). The CDR3 sequence is CASSSRDRIYGYTF. DNA of the CDR3: TGTGCCAGCAGCTCCCGGGACAGGATCTATGGCTACACCTTC.

The V gene is TRBV7-9, the J gene TRBJ2-1; tentatively, D is TRBD1 (6 bases). The CDR3 has 13 amino acids. Trimming pared 3 bases from V and 5 bases from J, leaving 8 bases between. The V gene's germline CDR1 is SEHNR and CDR2 FQNEAQ (reference sequence). CDR3 nucleotide sequence: TGTGCCAGCAGCTTCCGGACAGACAATGAGCAGTTCTTC. Its protein is CASSFRTDNEQFF. The variable domain in full, with the rest retrieved from reference TRBV7-9 and TRBJ2-1, is DTGVSQNPRHKITKRGQNVTFRCDPISEHNRLYWYRQTLGQGPEFLTYFQNEAQLEKSRLLSDRFSAERPKGSFSTLEIQRTEQGDSAMYLCASSFRTDNEQFFGPGTRLTVL.

J is TRBJ2-7 and V is TRBV19; 10 bases line up with TRBD1. The CDR3 runs 13 residues. Trimming at V came to 3 bases and at J to 6 bases, leaving 2 bases not matched to a gene. Germline CDR1 is LNHDA and CDR2 is SQIVND (reference sequence). This CDR3 reads CASSIGTGVEQYF. CDR3 nucleotides: TGTGCCAGTAGTATCGGGACAGGGGTCGAGCAGTACTTC.

In its sample, this clonotype was seen a few times. V usage is TRBV2 and J usage is TRBJ2-1; 11 bases match TRBD2. The CDR3 covers 13 residues. Trimming at V came to 6 bases and at J to 6 bases, leaving 1 base not matched to a gene. Germline CDR1 is SNHLY and CDR2 is FYNNEI. In nucleotides, the CDR3 is TGTGCCAGCAGCGGACTAGCGGGCAATGAGCAGTTCTTC. Translated, it gives CASSGLAGNEQFF. Variable domain in full (rest from reference TRBV2 and TRBJ2-1): EPEVTQTPSHQVTQMGQEVILRCVPISNHLYFYWYRQILGQKVEFLVSFYNNEISEKSEIFDDQFSVERPDGSNFTLKIRSTKLEDSAMYFCASSGLAGNEQFFGPGTRLTVL.

The V call is TRBV6-2 or TRBV6-3, the J call TRBJ1-2; no clear D gene. The CDR3 consists of 12 residues. Germline V CDR1 and CDR2: MNHEY, SVGEGT. Trimming shortened V by 7 bases and J by 5 bases, and 11 bases separated the two germline ends. The CDR3: CASTYSGYGYTF. The CDR3 DNA is TGTGCCAGCACCTACTCCGGATATGGCTACACCTTC.

The CDR3 sequence: CASSDSGIYGYTF. DNA for the CDR3: TGTGCCAGCAGTGACTCAGGGATCTATGGCTACACCTTC. The gene calls are TRBV6-4 and TRBJ1-2; D gene unclear. Trimming shortened V by 0 bases and J by 4 bases, and 6 bases separated the two germline ends. Germline CDR1 reads MRHNA; CDR2 reads SNTAGT. The CDR3 is made up of 13 amino acids.